Below, 30 T cell receptor beta chains from the same sample are listed, as sequenced in a study of shared clonotypes between healthy human individuals. Clones were read by immunoSEQ multiplex PCR, and TCRdb kept only the in-frame ones, dropping some. This sample has about 2 million clones, with over 85% found just once. Naive CD8 cells were CD45RO-negative, positively selected for CCR7, excluding terminally differentiated effector memory CD45RA+ cells. Sequencing was carried out using naive CD8+ T cells sorted from blood. The receptors shown here come from a man aged 18 to 35 in good health.

The chain has TRBV7-2 and TRBJ2-7, with 11 bases fitting TRBD2. This CDR3 spans 17 amino acids. With 1 base clipped from V and 0 bases from J, the junction kept 5 bases outside the gene matches. Per the germline V gene, CDR1 is SGHTA and CDR2 is FQGNSA. CDR3 sequence: CASSLGLAGGTSYEQYF. The CDR3 DNA reads TGTGCCAGCAGCTTAGGTCTAGCGGGGGGTACCTCCTACGAGCAGTACTTC. Looking up the rest from reference TRBV7-2 and TRBJ2-7 gives the full variable domain: GAGVSQSPSNKVTEKGKDVELRCDPISGHTALYWYRQSLGQGLEFLIYFQGNSAPDKSGLPSDRFSAERTGGSVSTLTIQRTQQEDSAVYLCASSLGLAGGTSYEQYFGPGTRLTVT.

The chain employs TRBV5-1 and TRBJ2-1, with D possibly TRBD1 on 5 matching bases. Deletions cut 4 bases from V and 9 bases from J, with 20 bases between. Germline loops: CDR1 SGHRS, CDR2 YFSETQ. The CDR3 contains 15 residues. The CDR3 DNA sequence: TGCGCCAGCAGCCCGGGTAGTGGGGCCCAGAGTGAGCAGTTCTTC. Translating it yields CASSPGSGAQSEQFF.

This clone was recorded a few times. Other DNA sequences in the same sample also yield this CDR3. J is TRBJ2-7 and V is TRBV9; 12 nucleotides align to TRBD2. Unmatched junction bases numbered 0, after V lost 2 bases and J lost 3 bases. This CDR3 has 14 amino acids. Germline V gene data show CDR1 as SGDLS and CDR2 as YYNGEE. The CDR3 coding sequence is TGTGCCAGCAGCGTGGGACTAGCGGGCTACGAGCAGTACTTC. As protein: CASSVGLAGYEQYF.

CDR3 nucleotide sequence: TGTGCCAGCAGTCCGGACCTGGACTACGAGCAGTACTTC. Encoded protein: CASSPDLDYEQYF. The genes are TRBV27 and TRBJ2-7; no clear D gene. CDR1 MNHEY and CDR2 SMNVEV come from the germline V gene (reference sequence). This CDR3 spans 13 amino acids. Trimming left V 5 bases short and J 3 bases short, with 11 bases between.

The J gene is TRBJ1-2, the V gene TRBV7-9, with D tentatively TRBD1 (5 bases). In germline, CDR1 is SEHNR, CDR2 FQNEAQ (reference sequence). CDR3 length equals 13 residues. V lost 5 bases to trimming and J lost 3 bases, with 10 bases between them. As DNA, the CDR3 is TGTGCCAGCAGCCGCAGGGAAGACTATGGCTACACCTTC. Residues: CASSRREDYGYTF. Combining the CDR3 with reference TRBV7-9 and TRBJ1-2 gives the whole variable domain DTGVSQNPRHKITKRGQNVTFRCDPISEHNRLYWYRQTLGQGPEFLTYFQNEAQLEKSRLLSDRFSAERPKGSFSTLEIQRTEQGDSAMYLCASSRREDYGYTFGSGTRLTVV.

The J gene is TRBJ1-1, the V gene TRBV4-1; tentatively, D is TRBD1 (6 bases). The CDR3 runs to 15 residues. The germline V gene encodes CDR1 MGHRA and CDR2 YSYEKL. The V end lost 3 bases, the J end lost 6 bases, and 17 bases lay between the germline ends. CDR3 nucleotides: TGCGCCAGCAGCCAGGAGGACAGTCGAATTTCTGAAGCTTTCTTT. This gives the protein CASSQEDSRISEAFF.

This clone was seen only once. The V gene is TRBV7-6, the J gene TRBJ2-7, with 10 bases identical to TRBD1. This CDR3 is 14 amino acids long. V shed 4 bases and J 6 bases; nucleotides not matched to a gene: 6. Germline CDR1 is SGHVS and CDR2 is FNYEAQ. CDR3: CASSSGQGKSEQYF. CDR3 DNA sequence: TGTGCCAGCAGCTCGGGACAGGGGAAGAGCGAGCAGTACTTC.

This rearrangement joins TRBV5-6 to TRBJ1-5, with TRBD1 as a possible D gene (5 bases). The germline V gene has CDR1 SGHDT and CDR2 YYEEEE. V was shortened by 2 bases and J by 5 bases, with 20 bases between the two germline ends. The CDR3 covers 17 residues. The CDR3 nucleotides read TGTGCCAGCAGCTTTCGGGGGGGTCAAGCAGGTGATCAGCCCCAGCATTTT. It codes for CASSFRGGQAGDQPQHF.

J is TRBJ2-5 and V is TRBV27, with 10 bases that match TRBD2. V shed 5 bases and J 1 base; nucleotides not matched to a gene: 7. The germline CDR1 and CDR2 sequences are MNHEY and SMNVEV (reference sequence). This CDR3 contains 16 residues. The CDR3 protein is CASSKYSGGLQETQYF. The CDR3 bases are TGTGCCAGCAGTAAATATAGCGGGGGGCTCCAAGAGACCCAGTACTTC.

The V and J genes are TRBV29-1 and TRBJ1-2; D is perhaps TRBD1 (5 bases). Germline-derived CDR1 and CDR2 are SQVTM and ANQGSEA. The CDR3 is made up of 14 amino acids. Deletions cut 1 base from V and 8 bases from J, with 17 bases between. Here the CDR3 reads CSVEVQGEVGGYTF. CDR3 in DNA: TGCAGCGTTGAAGTGCAAGGGGAGGTCGGCGGCTACACCTTC.

The V and J genes are TRBV28 and TRBJ2-7; D remains ambiguous. The germline gives CDR1 MDHEN, CDR2 SYDVKM. V lost 5 bases and J lost 1, with 12 bases in between. The CDR3 loop spans 14 amino acids. The DNA of the CDR3 is TGTGCCAGCAGTAGAAATCAACTTTCCTACGAGCAGTACTTC. Translating it yields CASSRNQLSYEQYF.

This rearrangement joins TRBV5-8 to TRBJ2-7, with a weak D call TRBD1 (6 bases). V dropped 3 bases and J dropped 0 bases, with 19 bases sitting between them. Germline CDR1 is SGHTS and CDR2 is YDEGEE. The CDR3 consists of 17 residues. The CDR3, as DNA: TGTGCCAGCAGCTCCGTTTGGCAGGGGTACACCTCCTACGAGCAGTACTTC. Translated, it gives CASSSVWQGYTSYEQYF.

The chain carries TRBV11-2 and TRBJ2-7, with D hard to call. CDR1 and CDR2 (germline): SGHAT, FQNNGV. This CDR3 region has 12 residues. V was pared by 5 bases and J by 5 bases, with 10 bases between. The CDR3 DNA is TGTGCCAGCAGCCCCCATAATCACGAGCAGTACTTC. Protein sequence: CASSPHNHEQYF.

This clone was seen only a few times. The chain uses TRBV10-2 and TRBJ1-6; possibly TRBD1 for D (6 bases). CDR1 and CDR2 from the germline V gene are WSHSY and SAAADI. V lost 0 bases and J 7 bases, leaving 10 bases between the germline ends. The length of the CDR3 is 15 residues. Here the CDR3 DNA reads TGCGCCAGCAGTGAGTCGCCAGGGGAAAATTCACCCCTCCACTTT. Its protein is CASSESPGENSPLHF.

The table lists this clone with a few counts. V gene TRBV30 combines with J gene TRBJ1-1; maybe TRBD1 (6 bases). Germline CDR1 GTSNPN, CDR2 SVGIG (reference sequence). Trimming stripped 4 bases from V and 1 base from J, with 10 bases between. This CDR3 comprises 13 residues. CDR3 in DNA: TGTGCCTGGAATGGACAGACGAACACTGAAGCTTTCTTT. Amino acid sequence: CAWNGQTNTEAFF.

This clone showed up just once. V gene TRBV6-1 combines with J gene TRBJ1-5, with TRBD1 as a possible D gene (6 bases). The CDR3 has 14 amino acids. CDR1 is MNHNS, CDR2 SASEGT, per germline. V lost 6 bases and J lost 6, with 15 bases in between. The CDR3 region is CASSNTGLGQPQHF. CDR3 in DNA: TGTGCCAGCAGCAATACAGGGCTTGGTCAGCCCCAGCATTTT.

The V call is TRBV30, the J call TRBJ2-5; no firm D call. This CDR3 comprises 12 residues. Looked up from germline, CDR1 is GTSNPN and CDR2 is SVGIG (reference sequence). V dropped 2 bases and J dropped 1 base, with 5 bases sitting between them. CDR3 sequence reads: CAWSWVQETQYF. The CDR3 bases are TGTGCCTGGAGTTGGGTCCAAGAGACCCAGTACTTC.

The gene calls are TRBV6-1 and TRBJ1-5, with unresolved D. Germline values: CDR1 MNHNS, CDR2 SASEGT. CDR3 length equals 14 residues. V was shortened by 2 bases and J by 5 bases, with 10 bases between the two germline ends. The CDR3 loop is CASSETPSYQPQHF. The CDR3 DNA follows: TGTGCCAGCAGTGAAACCCCCTCATATCAGCCCCAGCATTTT.

A single count supports this clone. This chain uses TRBV9 with TRBJ2-5; weak D call: TRBD1 (6 bases). This CDR3 contains 14 residues. Germline V CDR1 and CDR2: SGDLS, YYNGEE. Trimming removed 3 bases from V and 2 bases from J, with 11 bases in between. CDR3: CASSEGEQQETQYF. The CDR3 bases are TGTGCCAGCAGCGAGGGGGAACAACAAGAGACCCAGTACTTC.

The chain couples TRBV27 to TRBJ1-2; 7 nucleotides line up with TRBD1. V trimming: 5 bases; J trimming: 5 bases; junction bases outside the gene matches: 14. The CDR3 is 16 residues long. The germline gives CDR1 MNHEY, CDR2 SMNVEV (reference sequence). The CDR3: CASSPSTGQRTYGYTF. The CDR3 DNA reads TGTGCCAGCAGTCCGTCGACGGGACAGAGGACATATGGCTACACCTTC.

The V call is TRBV5-4, the J call TRBJ2-3; 9 nucleotides line up with TRBD2. The CDR3 has 15 residues. Germline V gene data show CDR1 as SGHNT and CDR2 as YYREEE (reference sequence). J was trimmed by 1 base and V by 4 bases; bases with no gene match: 4. The CDR3 DNA is TGTGCCAGCAGCGGGGGGACTAGCCGCACAGATACGCAGTATTTT. Its translation: CASSGGTSRTDTQYF.

This chain links TRBV7-9 with TRBJ2-3; D might be TRBD2 (5 bases). CDR1 and CDR2 from the germline V gene are SEHNR and FQNEAQ (reference sequence). V was clipped by 6 bases and J by 4 bases, with 14 bases between them. This CDR3 spans 14 amino acids. The CDR3 DNA is TGTGCCAGCAGTCACTTTGGGAGCCCAGATACGCAGTATTTT. Translated, it gives CASSHFGSPDTQYF.

This clone came up once. This sequence joins TRBV10-1 and TRBJ1-5; TRBD1 aligns across 9 bases. The CDR3 covers 17 residues. Germline values: CDR1 WNHNN, CDR2 SYGVQD (reference sequence). With 2 bases clipped from V and 2 bases from J, the junction kept 7 bases outside the gene matches. The CDR3 is CASSEPDRGVGNQPQHF. The CDR3 DNA follows: TGCGCCAGCAGTGAGCCGGACAGGGGAGTAGGCAATCAGCCCCAGCATTTT.

The chain is built from TRBV10-3 and TRBJ2-3; 12 bases line up with TRBD2. Germline V lookup: CDR1 ENHRY, CDR2 SYGVKD. This CDR3 comprises 15 residues. J gave up 2 bases and V 6 bases, and 3 bases lay outside the gene matches. CDR3 nucleotides: TGTGCCATCAGCGGACTAGCGGGGACCACAGATACGCAGTATTTT. Protein product: CAISGLAGTTDTQYF.

With regard to this clone: This same CDR3 is encoded by further DNA sequences in the sample. The V and J genes are TRBV13 and TRBJ2-7; TRBD1 is a possible D gene (5 bases). Trimming shortened V by 5 bases and J by 3 bases, and 8 bases separated the two germline ends. This CDR3 has 12 residues. Germline CDR1 and CDR2: PRHDT and FYEKMQ (reference sequence). The CDR3: CASSAQGYEQYF. CDR3 sequence (DNA): TGTGCCAGCAGCGCGCAGGGCTACGAGCAGTACTTC.

The V and J genes are TRBV28 and TRBJ2-5; TRBD2 might be the D (5 bases). Germline V lookup: CDR1 MDHEN, CDR2 SYDVKM. The CDR3 totals 11 residues. The V end lost 6 bases, the J end lost 9 bases, and 11 bases lay between the germline ends. CDR3 loop: CASRLGYAQYF. For the CDR3, the DNA is TGTGCCAGCAGACTAGGATATGCCCAGTACTTC.

Worth noting for this clone: The sample has other DNA sequences that encode this CDR3 too. The chain couples TRBV27 to TRBJ2-1; D gene ambiguous. CDR3 length equals 14 residues. Germline lookup yields CDR1 MNHEY and CDR2 SMNVEV (reference sequence). Trimming took off 3 bases at V and 3 bases at J, with 9 bases between the two ends. CDR3 loop: CASSFGGFYNEQFF. CDR3 sequence (DNA): TGTGCCAGCAGTTTTGGCGGTTTCTACAATGAGCAGTTCTTC.

This clone was observed once. The chain links TRBV5-4 to TRBJ2-7, with D uncertain. Germline V gene data show CDR1 as SGHNT and CDR2 as YYREEE (reference sequence). The CDR3 sequence is 16 residues long. V was pared by 1 base and J by 0 bases, with 14 bases between. The CDR3 sequence: CASSLLGNSFSYEQYF. The CDR3 coding sequence is TGTGCCAGCAGCTTGCTGGGTAACAGTTTCTCCTACGAGCAGTACTTC.

The table lists this clone with a count of one. This chain links TRBV7-6 with TRBJ2-1, with 8 bases identical to TRBD2. Germline V lookup: CDR1 SGHVS, CDR2 FNYEAQ. The CDR3 runs to 16 residues. J gave up 0 bases and V 3 bases, and 4 bases lay outside the gene matches. The CDR3 DNA is TGTGCCAGCAGCTTCCCGGGGGGGAGCTCCTACAATGAGCAGTTCTTC. Translating gives CASSFPGGSSYNEQFF.

The chain combines TRBV7-9 with TRBJ2-5, with D possibly being TRBD1 (5 bases). This CDR3 has 13 amino acids. Germline CDR1 is SEHNR and CDR2 is FQNEAQ (reference sequence). V was shortened by 5 bases and J by 5 bases, with 12 bases between the two germline ends. The CDR3 reads CASSPMGRETQYF. The CDR3 nucleotides are TGTGCCAGCAGCCCCATGGGGCGGGAGACCCAGTACTTC.